These 27 T cell receptor beta chains share one sample of origin, sequenced in a study of blood T cell repertoires in COVID-19. Sequencing used immunoSEQ multiplex PCR; TCRdb keeps in-frame clones, though not all of them. Of over 20,000 clones listed, about 89% are singletons. Specimen: peripheral blood. These receptors were taken from a man between 65 and 79 years old with active COVID-19.

V is TRBV19 and J is TRBJ1-2; 11 bases align to TRBD1. Germline V gives CDR1 LNHDA, CDR2 SQIVND (reference sequence). V gave up 4 bases and J gave up 2 bases; unmatched junction bases: 6. The CDR3 extends over 16 amino acids. The CDR3 sequence is CASSTSRTGGNYGYTF. For the CDR3, the DNA is TGTGCCAGTAGTACTTCCAGGACAGGGGGCAACTATGGCTACACCTTC.

The rearrangement joins TRBV2 to TRBJ2-3; D is possibly TRBD2 (5 bases). The germline V gene encodes CDR1 SNHLY and CDR2 FYNNEI. V was shortened by 5 bases and J by 2 bases, with 17 bases between the two germline ends. The CDR3 is 16 amino acids. The CDR3 protein is CASSSLGSFSTDTQYF. The DNA of the CDR3 is TGTGCCAGCAGTTCCCTTGGGAGCTTCTCCACAGATACGCAGTATTTT. The full variable domain, completed using reference TRBV2 and TRBJ2-3, is EPEVTQTPSHQVTQMGQEVILRCVPISNHLYFYWYRQILGQKVEFLVSFYNNEISEKSEIFDDQFSVERPDGSNFTLKIRSTKLEDSAMYFCASSSLGSFSTDTQYFGPGTRLTVL.

The J gene is TRBJ1-2, the V gene TRBV6-5; D ambiguous. V was pared by 6 bases and J by 2 bases, with 10 bases between. Germline-derived CDR1 and CDR2 are MNHEY and SVGAGI. The CDR3 totals 13 residues. The CDR3 spells CASRGENNYGYTF. DNA for the CDR3: TGTGCCAGCAGGGGCGAGAACAACTATGGCTACACCTTC.

CDR3 loop: CASSPSGTVINTEAFF. CDR3 DNA: TGTGCCAGCAGCCCAAGTGGGACAGTTATTAACACTGAAGCTTTCTTT. The J gene is TRBJ1-1, the V gene TRBV3-1 (or the pseudogene TRBV3-2); 7 bases match TRBD1. J was trimmed by 2 bases and V by 4 bases; bases with no gene match: 10. The CDR3 contains 16 residues. Germline CDR1 is LGHDT and CDR2 is YNNKEL (reference sequence).

The chain combines TRBV6-5 with TRBJ1-2; D uncertain. The germline V and J ends were trimmed by 2 bases and 2 bases, with 6 bases remaining between them. The CDR3 runs 13 residues. Germline assignment: CDR1 MNHEY and CDR2 SVGAGI. The CDR3 here is CASSYGQNYGYTF. The CDR3 coding sequence is TGTGCCAGCAGTTACGGTCAGAACTATGGCTACACCTTC.

V and J are TRBV7-8 and TRBJ2-3; 7 positions agree with TRBD1. Losses at the gene ends were 7 bases for V and 6 bases for J; bases not matched to a gene: 13. The CDR3 runs 15 residues. The germline CDR1 and CDR2 sequences are SGHVS and FQNEAQ. The CDR3: CASTTTGTTGDTQYF. The CDR3 nucleotides are TGTGCCAGCACAACGACAGGGACAACGGGGGATACGCAGTATTTT.

The chain employs TRBV23-1 and TRBJ1-2; 7 nucleotides match TRBD1. TRBV23-1 is an ORF, and what it does is uncertain. The CDR3 is made up of 14 amino acids. J lost 8 bases, V lost 11 bases, and 17 bases had no gene match. This CDR3 reads CAGRDSLVGIGYTF. CDR3 DNA: TGCGCCGGACGGGACAGCCTCGTTGGGATCGGCTACACCTTC.

The genes are TRBV2 and TRBJ1-5, with D perhaps matching TRBD1 (5 bases). Germline-derived CDR1 and CDR2 are SNHLY and FYNNEI. The CDR3 contains 14 residues. The ends were cut back, 2 bases at V and 5 bases at J, with 10 bases in the middle. DNA for the CDR3: TGTGCCAGCAGTGAAACGCAGGGATATCAGCCCCAGCATTTT. This translates into CASSETQGYQPQHF.

The chain has TRBV5-5 and TRBJ1-4; no clear D. CDR3 size: 14 residues. V lost 5 bases, J lost 5 bases, and 13 bases lay in between. CDR1 and CDR2 from the germline V gene are SGHKS and YYEKEE (reference sequence). CDR3 loop: CASRFVGGNEKLFF. The DNA for the CDR3 is TGTGCCAGCAGGTTCGTAGGCGGCAATGAAAAACTGTTTTTT.

This clone is classed as medium-sized. Here the CDR3 DNA reads TGTGCCAGCAGTACTCTAAGCCGCCGTTACGAGCAGTACTTC. Protein: CASSTLSRRYEQYF. The rearrangement uses TRBV28 and TRBJ2-7, with D uncertain. The CDR3 extends over 14 amino acids. The V gene's germline CDR1 is MDHEN and CDR2 SYDVKM. The ends were cut back, 5 bases at V and 4 bases at J, with 15 bases in the middle.

The chain recombines TRBV5-1 with TRBJ2-3; TRBD1 aligns across 8 bases. The CDR3 runs to 15 residues. The junction had 8 bases not matched to a gene; V was cut back by 4 bases and J by 4 bases. Germline V CDR1 and CDR2: SGHRS, YFSETQ. For the CDR3, the DNA is TGCGCCAGCAGCGATGGACAGGGTCGTTCAGATACGCAGTATTTT. It encodes CASSDGQGRSDTQYF.

The rearrangement joins TRBV7-2 to TRBJ2-3; D is perhaps TRBD2 (6 bases). V was shortened by 2 bases and J by 2 bases, with 11 bases between the two germline ends. The germline gives CDR1 SGHTA, CDR2 FQGNSA. The CDR3 consists of 15 residues. The CDR3, as DNA: TGTGCCAGCAGCTTAACTAGCTACTTCACAGATACGCAGTATTTT. Translated, it gives CASSLTSYFTDTQYF.

In its sample, this clone was seen a few times. V and J are TRBV30 and TRBJ1-6, with 10 bases that match TRBD1. The J segment lost 8 bases and the V segment lost 3 bases, leaving 1 base of the junction unmatched. This CDR3 is built from 13 residues. The V gene's germline CDR1 is GTSNPN and CDR2 SVGIG (reference sequence). The CDR3 DNA is TGTGCCTGGAGGACAGGGGGCGATTCACCCCTCCACTTT. As protein: CAWRTGGDSPLHF.

This chain connects TRBV5-1 to TRBJ2-3, with D possibly TRBD1 on 5 matching bases. Germline lookup yields CDR1 SGHRS and CDR2 YFSETQ. V dropped 1 base and J dropped 3 bases, with 6 bases sitting between them. This CDR3 has 13 amino acids. For the CDR3, the DNA is TGCGCCAGCAGCTTGACAGGTACAGATACGCAGTATTTT. It encodes CASSLTGTDTQYF.

This sequence joins TRBV6-2 or TRBV6-3 and TRBJ2-1; TRBD2 aligns across 11 bases. The germline V gene has CDR1 MNHEY and CDR2 SVGEGT. This CDR3 region has 16 residues. V lost 6 bases and J lost 4; bases outside the gene matches: 8. CDR3 in DNA: TGTGCCAGCAGCCCGGGACTAGCGGACGTTTACAATGAGCAGTTCTTC. Protein sequence: CASSPGLADVYNEQFF.

This chain's CDR3 is CASSLADYSGVSTEAFF. In nucleotides, the CDR3 is TGCGCCAGCAGCTTGGCAGACTACTCGGGGGTTTCCACTGAAGCTTTCTTT. This rearrangement joins TRBV5-1 to TRBJ1-1; tentatively, D is TRBD1 (5 bases). The germline CDR1 and CDR2 sequences are SGHRS and YFSETQ. This CDR3 comprises 17 residues. V was shortened by 0 bases and J by 4 bases, with 19 bases between the two germline ends.

This chain connects TRBV28 to TRBJ1-5; maybe TRBD1 (5 bases). Germline V gene data show CDR1 as MDHEN and CDR2 as SYDVKM. The CDR3 is 16 residues long. V was trimmed by 5 bases and J by 4 bases, leaving 18 bases between them. The chain's CDR3 is CASSPVKTGFNQPQHF. In nucleotides, the CDR3 is TGTGCCAGCAGTCCCGTAAAAACAGGTTTTAATCAGCCCCAGCATTTT.

This CDR3 is CASSLSGTSVTYEQYF. As DNA, the CDR3 is TGTGCCAGCAGCTTAAGCGGGACTAGCGTTACCTACGAGCAGTACTTC. The gene calls are TRBV11-2 and TRBJ2-7; TRBD2 aligns across 10 bases. Looked up from germline, CDR1 is SGHAT and CDR2 is FQNNGV. The CDR3 length is 16 residues. The J segment lost 2 bases and the V segment lost 2 bases, leaving 6 bases of the junction unmatched.

The chain carries TRBV9 and TRBJ2-1; TRBD2 matches 8 bases. Germline values: CDR1 SGDLS, CDR2 YYNGEE. CDR3 length: 15 residues. With V trimmed by 0 bases and J by 1 base, 0 bases remained unmatched. For the CDR3, the DNA is TGTGCCAGCAGCGTAGGCGGGGGGTCCTACAATGAGCAGTTCTTC. Translation: CASSVGGGSYNEQFF. Drawing the rest from reference TRBV9 and TRBJ2-1, the complete variable domain is DSGVTQTPKHLITATGQRVTLRCSPRSGDLSVYWYQQSLDQGLQFLIQYYNGEERAKGNILERFSAQQFPDLHSELNLSSLELGDSALYFCASSVGGGSYNEQFFGPGTRLTVL.

The CDR3 sequence: CASSLGDRVNYEQYF. CDR3 in DNA: TGTGCCAGCAGCTTGGGGGACAGGGTTAACTACGAGCAGTACTTC. The chain has TRBV5-6 and TRBJ2-7; 9 nucleotides match TRBD1. Germline lookup yields CDR1 SGHDT and CDR2 YYEEEE. The CDR3 consists of 15 residues. V gave up 0 bases and J gave up 3 bases; unmatched junction bases: 4. The variable domain in full, completed from reference TRBV5-6 and TRBJ2-7, reads DAGVTQSPTHLIKTRGQQVTLRCSPKSGHDTVSWYQQALGQGPQFIFQYYEEEERQRGNFPDRFSGHQFPNYSSELNVNALLLGDSALYLCASSLGDRVNYEQYFGPGTRLTVT.

The rearrangement links TRBV15 to TRBJ2-3; 8 nucleotides agree with TRBD2. This CDR3 is built from 15 residues. The germline V gene has CDR1 LNHNV and CDR2 YYDKDF (reference sequence). Trimming cost V 2 bases and J 6 bases; bases outside gene matches: 7. Here the CDR3 DNA reads TGTGCCACCAGCAGACTAAGCGGGGGAGTTGATACGCAGTATTTT. Translation gives CATSRLSGGVDTQYF.

The chain employs TRBV5-4 and TRBJ2-5, with 12 bases fitting TRBD2. Germline V gene sequence: CDR1 SGHNT, CDR2 YYREEE (reference sequence). Germline trimming cut 0 bases from V and 1 base from J; bases unmatched to any gene: 7. The CDR3 consists of 18 residues. The DNA of the CDR3 is TGTGCCAGCAGCTTGGGACTAGCGGGAGCCCCCCTCCAAGAGACCCAGTACTTC. It codes for CASSLGLAGAPLQETQYF.

The V gene is TRBV21-1, the J gene TRBJ2-7; the listed D gene, TRBD1, was not tested against the DNA. TRBV21-1 has pseudogene status. CDR3 length: 16 amino acids. Here the CDR3 DNA reads TGTGCCAGCAGCAAGCCAGGGACAGCCTATCTCTACGAGCAGTACTTC. Protein: CASSKPGTAYLYEQYF.

This chain uses TRBV3-1 (or the pseudogene TRBV3-2) with TRBJ2-3, with 15 nucleotides matching TRBD2. Germline V gives CDR1 LGHDT, CDR2 YNNKEL (reference sequence). The CDR3 is 17 residues long. Trimming cost V 5 bases and J 5 bases; bases outside gene matches: 8. CDR3 nucleotides: TGTGCCAGCAGCTTCGGACTAGCGGGGGGGCAGGGAGATACGCAGTATTTT. As protein: CASSFGLAGGQGDTQYF.

The rearrangement links TRBV2 to TRBJ2-3, with 14 bases identical to TRBD2. Germline V gene lookup returns CDR1 SNHLY and CDR2 FYNNEI. This CDR3 region has 17 residues. Trimming removed 7 bases from V and 2 bases from J; junction bases left unmatched: 8. CDR3 coding DNA: TGTGCCAGCATTCTGGGACTAGCGGGGGTTAACACAGATACGCAGTATTTT. As protein: CASILGLAGVNTDTQYF.

This CDR3 reads CASRRDSGGDEKLFF. The CDR3 DNA sequence: TGTGCCAGCAGGCGGGACTCCGGAGGGGATGAAAAACTGTTTTTT. The V gene is TRBV6-5, the J gene TRBJ1-4, with a tentative D call TRBD1 (5 bases). This CDR3 spans 15 amino acids. CDR1 and CDR2 (germline): MNHEY, SVGAGI. V was clipped by 6 bases and J by 6 bases, with 17 bases between them.

The chain recombines TRBV6-1 with TRBJ1-5; D not resolved. CDR3 length equals 19 residues. Germline values: CDR1 MNHNS, CDR2 SASEGT. Trimming left V 2 bases short and J 5 bases short, with 25 bases between. CDR3 DNA: TGTGCCAGCAGTGAACTTTCGGCTGATGCACTTGGGCCATATCAGCCCCAGCATTTT. Translation gives CASSELSADALGPYQPQHF.